This T cell receptor (beta chain) was obtained from a study of blood T cell repertoires in COVID-19. About the research overall: Samples came from the United States, Italy and Spain, spanning acute and convalescent COVID-19. From T cells, B-cell-depleted T cells, or PBMCs came the material, which was cDNA or gDNA.

Germline values: CDR1 KGHSH, CDR2 LQKENI. The CDR3 has 13 residues. Trimming shortened V by 2 bases and J by 4 bases, and 8 bases separated the two germline ends. In the study's own analysis: Amplified reference gene primers provided the basis for estimating nucleated cell counts. Here immunoSEQ multiplex PCR was the method, and the copy in TCRdb shows in-frame clones only, minus some. The V and J calls and clone size are taken from that table; D and trimming were inferred from the DNA. The profile shows 50,000 to 60,000 clones, 83% of them singletons. This sequence joins TRBV18 and TRBJ1-2, with D maybe TRBD1 (5 bases). The sample was peripheral blood. This TCR was sampled from a man in his forties with acute or convalescent COVID-19. The CDR3 region is CASSPGGTYGYTF. The CDR3 nucleotides read TGTGCCAGCTCACCAGGAGGGACCTATGGCTACACCTTC.